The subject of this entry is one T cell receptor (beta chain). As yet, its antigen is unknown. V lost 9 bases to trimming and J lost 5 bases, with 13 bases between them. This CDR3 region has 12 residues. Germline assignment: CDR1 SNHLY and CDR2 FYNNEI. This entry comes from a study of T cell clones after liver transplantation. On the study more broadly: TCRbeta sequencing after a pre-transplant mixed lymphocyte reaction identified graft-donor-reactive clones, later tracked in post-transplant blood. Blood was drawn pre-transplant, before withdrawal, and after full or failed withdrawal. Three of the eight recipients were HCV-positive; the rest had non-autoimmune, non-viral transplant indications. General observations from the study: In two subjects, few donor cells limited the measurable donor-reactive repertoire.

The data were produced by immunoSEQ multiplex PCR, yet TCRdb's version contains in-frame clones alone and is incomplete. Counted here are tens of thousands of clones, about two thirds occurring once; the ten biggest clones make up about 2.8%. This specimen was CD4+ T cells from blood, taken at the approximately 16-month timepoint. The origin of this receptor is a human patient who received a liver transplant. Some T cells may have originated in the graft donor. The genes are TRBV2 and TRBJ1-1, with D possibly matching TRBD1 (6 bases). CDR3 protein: CARITGRTEAFF. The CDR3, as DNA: TGTGCCAGGATAACAGGGAGAACTGAAGCTTTCTTT.